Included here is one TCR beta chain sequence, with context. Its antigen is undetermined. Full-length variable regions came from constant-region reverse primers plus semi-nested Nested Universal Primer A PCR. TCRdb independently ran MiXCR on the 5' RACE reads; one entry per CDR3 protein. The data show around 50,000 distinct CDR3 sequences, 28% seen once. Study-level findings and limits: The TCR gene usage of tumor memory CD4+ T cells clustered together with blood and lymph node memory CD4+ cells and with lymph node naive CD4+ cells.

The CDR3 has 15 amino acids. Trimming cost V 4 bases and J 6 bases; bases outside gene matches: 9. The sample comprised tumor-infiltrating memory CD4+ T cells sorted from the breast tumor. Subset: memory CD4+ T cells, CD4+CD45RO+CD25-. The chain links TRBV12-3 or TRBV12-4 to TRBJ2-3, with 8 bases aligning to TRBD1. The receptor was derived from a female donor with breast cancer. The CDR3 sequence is CASSSGQGLGDTQYF. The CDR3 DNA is TGTGCCAGCAGTTCCGGACAGGGCTTAGGGGATACGCAGTATTTT.